What follows describes a single TCR beta chain. The sample belongs to a study of shared clonotypes between healthy human individuals. The data were produced by immunoSEQ multiplex PCR, yet TCRdb's version contains in-frame clones alone and is incomplete. The table has about 650,000 clones, just under 97% seen once. Germline CDR1 reads SNHLY; CDR2 reads FYNNEI. V lost 6 bases, J lost 6 bases, and 18 bases lay in between. The CDR3 loop spans 14 amino acids. Naivety among CD8 cells was defined by CD45RO negativity and positive CCR7 selection, thereby excluding terminally differentiated effector memory CD45RA+ cells. Recent acute infections and vaccinations were absent in the healthy HIV-negative adult donors.

This chain connects TRBV2 to TRBJ2-7; a possible D gene is TRBD1 (6 bases). The sample taken for sequencing was naive CD8+ T cells sorted from blood. This TCR came from a woman aged 25 to 39 in good health. The CDR3 nucleotides are TGTGCCAGCAGGCTGGACAGTAACCCTCTCGAGCAGTACTTC. Residues: CASRLDSNPLEQYF.